What follows describes a single T cell receptor (beta chain). What antigen it recognizes has not been identified. Base quality data are lacking; no much larger clone is found one base away. The sample originates from a study of somatic mutations in cytotoxic T cells in rheumatoid arthritis (TCRdb year 2017). In terms of the full investigation: Before any treatment started and right after they were diagnosed, patients gave peripheral blood samples (less than 33 ml EDTA). Sorted V beta1+ cells also underwent TCRB sequencing, and some V beta antibody-stained T-cell populations were flow-sorted at nearly 100% purity on a FACSAria II or Sony SH800. In newly diagnosed rheumatoid arthritis without treatment, the study examined if expanded CD8+ T-cell clones harbor somatic mutations, relying on TCRB deep sequencing to characterize clonality. TCRB deep sequencing was performed for some 65 rheumatoid arthritis patients and 20 healthy controls. Median age was essentially the same in the patient group and the control group.

The immunoSEQ assay was applied to genomic DNA for TCRB CDR3 sequencing. Regarding the original processing steps: Only a few patient CD8+ clones larger than 1% matched published virus-specific TCRB sequences when compared against them. Only productive TCRB rearrangements were included in the analyses. Clonality was calculated as a Shannon entropy-based productive clonality index, and a clone was defined by a unique TCRB CDR3 sequence. To calculate repertoire overlap between two samples, the template counts of each clone were considered relative to each sample's total templates. A correlation with a Spearman r of roughly 0.61 was found between V-gene usage by flow cytometry and V-gene usage by TCRB sequencing. Entries here come from immuneACCESS through TCRdb and include only in-frame sequences with V and J called. Some clones fail to appear in such tables; in the studies checked, an unresolved V gene covers under half of the shortfall, and the cause of the remainder is unknown. V and J calls and clone size are those listed in that table; D and trimming were worked out from the DNA. The sample yields 10,000 to 15,000 clones; 75% to 80% were counted once. Together, the top ten hold about 22% of the sample.

Broad study findings and their caveats: The expanded CD8+ clones had unknown antigen targets, and not appearing in virus-specific databases did not rule out that they were virus-specific. CD8+ T-cell clonality did not differ significantly between rheumatoid arthritis patients and age-matched healthy controls. In about an eighth of the roughly 65 patients the largest CD8+ clone exceeded 20% of CD8+ cells, and several identical CD8+ TCRB sequences were shared between blood and synovial fluid. CD8+ clonality increased with age in patients (Spearman r of about 0.5) but not in healthy controls. The slight TRBV07 underrepresentation in patients was not adjusted for multiple comparisons.

Flow cytometry confirmed the purity of CD4+ and CD8+ cells that had been isolated by positive magnetic bead selection on an AutoMACS. After a first flow cytometry screen using a TCR V beta antibody panel, clonal expansions were characterized through TCRB deep sequencing of sorted CD8+ fractions. Peripheral blood mononuclear cells were isolated by Ficoll-Paque PLUS density gradient separation. DNA was extracted from CD4-enriched, CD8-enriched or PBMC samples with Nucleospin Tissue or Tissue XS kits and quantified with a Qubit 2.0 fluorometer. The CDR3 holds 15 amino acids from the cysteine to the phenylalanine. Of the read, only the CDR3 DNA is kept; its 45 bases are in frame from base 1. The germline V gene sets CDR1 to SQVTM and CDR2 to ANQGSEA. V gives up 1 base and J gives up 2 bases, and the segment between their germline ends measures 14 bases.

The clonotype originates from an adult with rheumatoid arthritis. Sequencing was performed on CD8+ T cells sorted from blood. The chain is assembled from TRBV29-1 and TRBJ2-5; TRBD2 is possibly the D segment (7 matching bases). The CDR3 region: CSVEVGGRWQETQYF. The DNA sequence follows: TGCAGCGTTGAAGTCGGGGGGCGATGGCAAGAGACCCAGTACTTC.